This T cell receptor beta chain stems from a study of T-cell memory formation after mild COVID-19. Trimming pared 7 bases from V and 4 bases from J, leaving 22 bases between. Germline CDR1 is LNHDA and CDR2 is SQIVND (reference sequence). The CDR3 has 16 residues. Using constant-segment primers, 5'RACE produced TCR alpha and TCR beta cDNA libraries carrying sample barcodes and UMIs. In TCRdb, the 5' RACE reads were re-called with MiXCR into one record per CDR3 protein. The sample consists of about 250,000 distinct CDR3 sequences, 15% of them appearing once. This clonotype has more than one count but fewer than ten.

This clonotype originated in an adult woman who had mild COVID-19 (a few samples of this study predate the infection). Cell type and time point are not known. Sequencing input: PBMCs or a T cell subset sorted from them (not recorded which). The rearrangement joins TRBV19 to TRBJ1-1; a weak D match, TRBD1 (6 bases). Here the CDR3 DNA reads TGTGCCAGTAAGGCCCCCGGTACGGGGGCTATCACTGAAGCTTTCTTT. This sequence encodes CASKAPGTGAITEAFF.